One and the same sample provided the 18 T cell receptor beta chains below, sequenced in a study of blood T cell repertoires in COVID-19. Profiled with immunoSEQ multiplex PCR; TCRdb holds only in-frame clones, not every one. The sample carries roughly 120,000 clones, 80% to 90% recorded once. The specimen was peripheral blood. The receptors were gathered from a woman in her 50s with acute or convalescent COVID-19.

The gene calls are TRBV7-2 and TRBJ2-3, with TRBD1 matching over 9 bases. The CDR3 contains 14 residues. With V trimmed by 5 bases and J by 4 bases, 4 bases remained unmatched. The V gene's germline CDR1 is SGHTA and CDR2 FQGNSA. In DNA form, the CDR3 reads TGTGCCAGCAGCCCACAGGGGGCCTCAGATACGCAGTATTTT. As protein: CASSPQGASDTQYF.

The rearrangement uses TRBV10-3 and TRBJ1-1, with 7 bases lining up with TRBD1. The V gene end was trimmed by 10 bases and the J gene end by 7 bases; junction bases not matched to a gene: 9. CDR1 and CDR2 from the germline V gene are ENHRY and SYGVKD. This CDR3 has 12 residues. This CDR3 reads CATQEGAGEAFF. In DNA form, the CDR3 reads TGTGCCACCCAAGAGGGGGCCGGTGAAGCTTTCTTT.

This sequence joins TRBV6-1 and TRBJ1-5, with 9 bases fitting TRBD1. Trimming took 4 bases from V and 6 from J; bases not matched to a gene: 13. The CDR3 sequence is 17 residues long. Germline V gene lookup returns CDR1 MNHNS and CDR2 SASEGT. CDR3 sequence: CASSGDRVTAFAQPQHF. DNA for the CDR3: TGTGCCAGCAGTGGGGACAGGGTAACGGCCTTCGCTCAGCCCCAGCATTTT.

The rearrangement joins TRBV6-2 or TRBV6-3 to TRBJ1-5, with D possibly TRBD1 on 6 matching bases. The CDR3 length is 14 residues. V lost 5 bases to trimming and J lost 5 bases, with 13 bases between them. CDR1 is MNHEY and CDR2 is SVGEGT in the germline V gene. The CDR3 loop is CASSTRQEDQPQHF. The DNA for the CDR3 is TGTGCCAGCAGTACTAGACAGGAGGATCAGCCCCAGCATTTT.

CDR3 nucleotides: TGTGCCAGCACCCCGAAGGAGCTCTCAAATGAGCAGTTCTTC. Its translation: CASTPKELSNEQFF. V is TRBV5-4 and J is TRBJ2-1; no firm D call. The CDR3 covers 14 residues. Trimming took 6 bases from V and 7 from J, leaving 17 bases between them. Per germline, CDR1 SGHNT and CDR2 YYREEE (reference sequence).

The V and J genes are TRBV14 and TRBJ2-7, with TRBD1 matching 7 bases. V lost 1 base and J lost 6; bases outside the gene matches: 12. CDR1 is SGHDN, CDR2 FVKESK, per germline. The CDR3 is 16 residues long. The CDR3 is CASSQGLGQLRGEQYF. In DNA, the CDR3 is TGTGCCAGCAGCCAAGGGTTGGGACAGCTCAGGGGCGAGCAGTACTTC.

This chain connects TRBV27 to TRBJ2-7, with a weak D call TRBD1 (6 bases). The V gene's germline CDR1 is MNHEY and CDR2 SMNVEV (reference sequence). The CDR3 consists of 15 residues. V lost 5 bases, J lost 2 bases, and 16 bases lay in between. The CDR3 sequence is CASSTAGTTPYEQYF. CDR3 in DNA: TGTGCCAGCAGTACCGCCGGGACAACTCCCTACGAGCAGTACTTC.

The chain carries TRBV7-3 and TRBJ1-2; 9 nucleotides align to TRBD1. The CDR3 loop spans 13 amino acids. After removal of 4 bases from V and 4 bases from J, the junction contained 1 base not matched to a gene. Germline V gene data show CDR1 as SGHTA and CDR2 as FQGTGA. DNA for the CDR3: TGTGCCAGCAGCTCGACAGGGGGCTATGGCTACACCTTC. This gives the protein CASSSTGGYGYTF.

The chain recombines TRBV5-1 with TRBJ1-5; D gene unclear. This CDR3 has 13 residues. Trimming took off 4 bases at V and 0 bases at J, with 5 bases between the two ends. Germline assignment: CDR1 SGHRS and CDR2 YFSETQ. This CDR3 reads CASSPYSNQPQHF. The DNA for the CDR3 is TGCGCCAGCAGCCCGTATAGCAATCAGCCCCAGCATTTT.

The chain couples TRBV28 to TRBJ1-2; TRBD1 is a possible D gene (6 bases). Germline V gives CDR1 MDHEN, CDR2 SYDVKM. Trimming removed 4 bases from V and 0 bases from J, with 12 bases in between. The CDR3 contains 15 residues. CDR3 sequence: CASSSWGGTNYGYTF. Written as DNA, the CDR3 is TGTGCCAGCAGTTCCTGGGGGGGCACTAACTATGGCTACACCTTC.

This CDR3 reads CASSWAAGSRSNTDTQYF. CDR3 DNA: TGTGCCAGCAGCTGGGCCGCGGGGAGCCGTAGTAATACAGATACGCAGTATTTT. This rearrangement joins TRBV5-4 to TRBJ2-3; tentatively, D is TRBD2 (6 bases). V dropped 3 bases and J dropped 3 bases, with 23 bases sitting between them. The length of the CDR3 is 18 residues. Germline V gene data show CDR1 as SGHNT and CDR2 as YYREEE (reference sequence).

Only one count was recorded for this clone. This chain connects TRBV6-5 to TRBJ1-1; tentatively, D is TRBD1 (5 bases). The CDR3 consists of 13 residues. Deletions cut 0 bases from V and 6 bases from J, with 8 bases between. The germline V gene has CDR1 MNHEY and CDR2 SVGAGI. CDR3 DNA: TGTGCCAGCAGTTACTCGGGGCAGTCTGAAGCTTTCTTT. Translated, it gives CASSYSGQSEAFF.

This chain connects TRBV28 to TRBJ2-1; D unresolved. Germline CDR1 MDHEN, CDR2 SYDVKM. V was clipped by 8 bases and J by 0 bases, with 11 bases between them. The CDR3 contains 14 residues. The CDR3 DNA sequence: TGTGCCAGCTGTGTCCTAAGCTCCTACAATGAGCAGTTCTTC. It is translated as CASCVLSSYNEQFF.

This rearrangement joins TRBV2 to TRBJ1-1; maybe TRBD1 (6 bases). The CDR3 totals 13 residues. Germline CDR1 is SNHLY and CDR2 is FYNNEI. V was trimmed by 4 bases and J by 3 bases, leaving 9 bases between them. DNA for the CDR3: TGTGCCAGCAGTGCTAGGGGGTACACTGAAGCTTTCTTT. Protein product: CASSARGYTEAFF. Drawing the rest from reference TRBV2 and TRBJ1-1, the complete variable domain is EPEVTQTPSHQVTQMGQEVILRCVPISNHLYFYWYRQILGQKVEFLVSFYNNEISEKSEIFDDQFSVERPDGSNFTLKIRSTKLEDSAMYFCASSARGYTEAFFGQGTRLTVV.

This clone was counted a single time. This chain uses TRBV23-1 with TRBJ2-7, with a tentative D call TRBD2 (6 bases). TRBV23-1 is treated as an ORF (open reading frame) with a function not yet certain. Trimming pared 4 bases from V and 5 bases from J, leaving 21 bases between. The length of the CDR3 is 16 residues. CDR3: CASSPSGYGGIHEQYF. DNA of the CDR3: TGCGCCAGCAGTCCCTCAGGGTACGGAGGGATCCACGAGCAGTACTTC.

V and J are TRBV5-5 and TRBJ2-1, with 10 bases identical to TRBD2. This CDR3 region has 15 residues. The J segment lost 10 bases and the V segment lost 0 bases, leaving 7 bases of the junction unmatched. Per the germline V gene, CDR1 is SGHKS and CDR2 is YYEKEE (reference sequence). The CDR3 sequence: CASSLAAGGQREQFF. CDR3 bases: TGTGCCAGCAGCTTGGCAGCGGGGGGGCAGCGGGAGCAGTTCTTC.

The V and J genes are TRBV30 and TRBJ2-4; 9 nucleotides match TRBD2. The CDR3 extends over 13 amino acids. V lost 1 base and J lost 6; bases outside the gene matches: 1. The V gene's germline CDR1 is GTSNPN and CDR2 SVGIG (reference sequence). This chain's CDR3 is CAWSASGVNIQYF. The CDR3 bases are TGTGCCTGGAGTGCTAGCGGGGTAAACATTCAGTACTTC.

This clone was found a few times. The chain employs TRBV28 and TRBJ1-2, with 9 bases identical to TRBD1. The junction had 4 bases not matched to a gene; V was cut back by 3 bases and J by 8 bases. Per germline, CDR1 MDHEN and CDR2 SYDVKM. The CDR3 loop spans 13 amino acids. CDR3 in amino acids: CASSFGDREGYTF. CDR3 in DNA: TGTGCCAGCAGTTTTGGGGACAGGGAAGGCTACACCTTC.